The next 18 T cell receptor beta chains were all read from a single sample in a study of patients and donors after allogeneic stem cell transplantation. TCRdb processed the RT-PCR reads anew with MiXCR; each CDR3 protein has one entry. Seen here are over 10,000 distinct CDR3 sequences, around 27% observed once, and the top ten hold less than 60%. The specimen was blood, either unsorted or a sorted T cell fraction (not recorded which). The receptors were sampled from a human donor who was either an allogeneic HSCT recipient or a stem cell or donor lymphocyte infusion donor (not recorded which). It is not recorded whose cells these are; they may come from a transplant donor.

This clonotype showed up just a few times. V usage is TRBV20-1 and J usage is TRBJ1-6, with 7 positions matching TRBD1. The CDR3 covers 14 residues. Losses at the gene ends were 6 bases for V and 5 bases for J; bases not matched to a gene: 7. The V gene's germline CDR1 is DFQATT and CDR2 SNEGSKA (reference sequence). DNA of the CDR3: TGCAGTGCCGACCGGGACAGCAATAATTCACCCCTCCACTTT. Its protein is CSADRDSNNSPLHF.

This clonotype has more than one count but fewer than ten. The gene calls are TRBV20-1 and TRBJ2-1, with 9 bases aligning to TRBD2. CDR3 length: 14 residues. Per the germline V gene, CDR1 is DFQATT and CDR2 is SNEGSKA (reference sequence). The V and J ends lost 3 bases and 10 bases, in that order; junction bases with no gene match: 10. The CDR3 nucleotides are TGCAGTGCTAGTCTTGATTCAGGGACTAGCGAGCAGTTCTTC. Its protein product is CSASLDSGTSEQFF.

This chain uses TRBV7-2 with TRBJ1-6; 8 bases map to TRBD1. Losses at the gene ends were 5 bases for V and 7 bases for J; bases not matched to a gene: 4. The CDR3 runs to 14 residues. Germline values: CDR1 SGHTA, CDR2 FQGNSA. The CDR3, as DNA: TGTGCCAGCAGCCGGGGACAGGCAAATTCACCCCTCCACTTT. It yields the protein CASSRGQANSPLHF. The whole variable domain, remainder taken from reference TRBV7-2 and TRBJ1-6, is GAGVSQSPSNKVTEKGKDVELRCDPISGHTALYWYRQSLGQGLEFLIYFQGNSAPDKSGLPSDRFSAERTGGSVSTLTIQRTQQEDSAVYLCASSRGQANSPLHFGNGTRLTVT.

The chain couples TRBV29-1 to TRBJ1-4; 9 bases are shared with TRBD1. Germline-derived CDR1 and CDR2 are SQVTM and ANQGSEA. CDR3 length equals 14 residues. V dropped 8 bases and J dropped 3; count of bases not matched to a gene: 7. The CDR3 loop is CSIYRQGANEKLFF. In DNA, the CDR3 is TGCAGCATCTACCGACAGGGGGCTAATGAAAAACTGTTTTTT.

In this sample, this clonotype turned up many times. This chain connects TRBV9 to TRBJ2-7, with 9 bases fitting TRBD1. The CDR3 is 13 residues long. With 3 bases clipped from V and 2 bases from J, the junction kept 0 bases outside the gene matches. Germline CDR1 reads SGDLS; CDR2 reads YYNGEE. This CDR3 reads CASSGQGAYEQYF. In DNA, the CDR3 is TGTGCCAGCAGCGGACAGGGGGCCTACGAGCAGTACTTC.

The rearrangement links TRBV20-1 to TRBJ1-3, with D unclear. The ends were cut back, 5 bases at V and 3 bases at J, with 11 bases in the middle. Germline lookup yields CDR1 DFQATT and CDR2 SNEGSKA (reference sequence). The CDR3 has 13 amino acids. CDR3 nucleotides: TGCAGTGCTGATGGGGTGGTTGGAAACACCATATATTTT. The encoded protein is CSADGVVGNTIYF.

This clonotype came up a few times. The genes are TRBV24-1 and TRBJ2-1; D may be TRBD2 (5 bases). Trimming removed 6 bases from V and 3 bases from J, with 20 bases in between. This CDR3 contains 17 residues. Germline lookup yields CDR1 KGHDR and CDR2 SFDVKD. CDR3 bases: TGTGCCACCAGTAACGCCCTCCCGGGGAAAAGCTACAATGAGCAGTTCTTC. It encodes CATSNALPGKSYNEQFF.

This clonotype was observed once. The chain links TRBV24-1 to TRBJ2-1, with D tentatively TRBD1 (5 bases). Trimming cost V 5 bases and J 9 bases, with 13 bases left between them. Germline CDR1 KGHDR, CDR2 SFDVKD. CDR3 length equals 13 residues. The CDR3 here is CATSVTGSSEQFF. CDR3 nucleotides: TGTGCCACCAGTGTTACAGGCTCCAGTGAGCAGTTCTTC.

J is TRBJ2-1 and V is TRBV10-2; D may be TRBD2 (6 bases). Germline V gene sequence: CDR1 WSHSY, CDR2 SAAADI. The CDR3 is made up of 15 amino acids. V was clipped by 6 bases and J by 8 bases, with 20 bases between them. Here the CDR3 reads CASRVAANSGDEQFF. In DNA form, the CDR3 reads TGCGCCAGCAGAGTAGCGGCCAACTCTGGGGATGAGCAGTTCTTC.

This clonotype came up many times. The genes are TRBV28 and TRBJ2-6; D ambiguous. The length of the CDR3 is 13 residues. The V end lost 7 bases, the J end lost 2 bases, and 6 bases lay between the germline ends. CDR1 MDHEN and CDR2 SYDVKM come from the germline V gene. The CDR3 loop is CASKGPGANVLTF. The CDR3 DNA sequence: TGTGCCAGCAAGGGCCCTGGGGCCAACGTCCTGACTTTC.

The CDR3 bases are TGTGCCAGCAGCTTAGCAGGACAGGGCACCGGGGAGCTGTTTTTT. Its translation: CASSLAGQGTGELFF. This chain connects TRBV7-6 to TRBJ2-2, with TRBD1 matching 8 bases. The J segment lost 4 bases and the V segment lost 0 bases, leaving 1 base of the junction unmatched. The CDR3 is 15 amino acids. In germline, CDR1 is SGHVS, CDR2 FNYEAQ.

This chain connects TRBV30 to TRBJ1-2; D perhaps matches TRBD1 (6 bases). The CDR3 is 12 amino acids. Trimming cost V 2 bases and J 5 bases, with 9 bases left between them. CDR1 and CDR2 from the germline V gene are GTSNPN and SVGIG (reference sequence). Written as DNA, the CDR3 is TGTGCCTGGAGTCCTACAGGGTATGGCTACACCTTC. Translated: CAWSPTGYGYTF.

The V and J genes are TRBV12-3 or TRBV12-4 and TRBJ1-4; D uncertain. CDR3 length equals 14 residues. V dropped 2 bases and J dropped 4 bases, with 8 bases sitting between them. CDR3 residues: CASSLMAINEKLFF. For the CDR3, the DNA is TGTGCCAGCAGTTTAATGGCGATTAATGAAAAACTGTTTTTT.

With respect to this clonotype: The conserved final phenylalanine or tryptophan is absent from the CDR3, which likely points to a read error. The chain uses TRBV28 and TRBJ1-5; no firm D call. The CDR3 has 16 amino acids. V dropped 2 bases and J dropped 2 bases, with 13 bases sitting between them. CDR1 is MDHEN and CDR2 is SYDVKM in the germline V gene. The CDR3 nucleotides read TGTGCCAGCAGTTTACCCCGAGGGTTGGGCAATCAGCCCCAGCATTTG. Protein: CASSLPRGLGNQPQHL.

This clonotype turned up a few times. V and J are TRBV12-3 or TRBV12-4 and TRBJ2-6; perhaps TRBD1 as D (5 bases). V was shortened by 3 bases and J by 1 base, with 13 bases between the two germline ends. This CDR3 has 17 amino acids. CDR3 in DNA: TGTGCCAGCAGTTTTTCAGGGATTACTTCTGGGGCCAACGTCCTGACTTTC. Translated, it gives CASSFSGITSGANVLTF.

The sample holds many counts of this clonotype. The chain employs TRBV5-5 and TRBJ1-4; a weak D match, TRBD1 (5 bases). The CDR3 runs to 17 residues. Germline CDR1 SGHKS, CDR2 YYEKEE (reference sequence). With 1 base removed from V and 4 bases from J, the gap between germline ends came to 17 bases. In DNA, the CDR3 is TGTGCCAGCAGCTTGTGGCAGGTGGGACTGATTAATGAAAAACTGTTTTTT. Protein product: CASSLWQVGLINEKLFF.

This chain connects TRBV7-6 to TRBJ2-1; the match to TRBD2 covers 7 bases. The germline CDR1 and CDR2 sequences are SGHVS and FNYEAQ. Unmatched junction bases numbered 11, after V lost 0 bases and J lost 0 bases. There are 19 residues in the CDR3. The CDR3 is CASSLAPSGVGSSYNEQFF. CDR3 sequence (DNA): TGTGCCAGCAGCTTAGCTCCCAGCGGGGTAGGGAGCTCCTACAATGAGCAGTTCTTC.

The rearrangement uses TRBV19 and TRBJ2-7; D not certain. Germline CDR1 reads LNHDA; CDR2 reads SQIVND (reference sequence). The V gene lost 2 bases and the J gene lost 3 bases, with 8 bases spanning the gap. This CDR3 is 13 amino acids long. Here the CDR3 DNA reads TGTGCCAGTAGTATATCTAGGAGCTACGAGCAGTACTTC. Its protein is CASSISRSYEQYF.